This T cell receptor beta chain was sequenced for a study of response to subunit inactivated influenza vaccine (dated by TCRdb to the late 2010s). In the study overall: The study used deep quantitative T cell receptor repertoire profiling to track responses to a trivalent subunit inactivated influenza vaccine. Overall study results and their limits: The authors proposed that each seasonal influenza vaccination may bring in only a limited number of new T cells.

Libraries were built with RT-PCR. TCRdb shows the sequencer as Illumina HiSeq 2500. TCRdb applied fastp at Q25 and MiXCR to the public reads, then kept only in-frame beta chains. Records with the same CDR3 protein are collapsed into one entry carrying the most frequent genes and DNA. This sample is represented by 540,000 or so distinct CDR3 sequences; roughly 13% of them were singletons. Under 15% of the sample comes from the top ten. Note on this clonotype: No cognate antigen has been identified for it. No base qualities exist here, and no much larger clone lies one base off it.

Reading from cysteine to phenylalanine, the CDR3 counts 16 amino acids. Only CDR3 DNA is held: 48 bases, read in frame from base 1. V and J are trimmed by 5 bases and 7 bases, and the gene matches miss 5 bases of the junction. In the paper's terms, the time point label means: around 45 days after influenza vaccine administration. The TCR sequence derives from a man aged 50 to 59 who received an inactivated influenza vaccine. Donor details come from another sample of the same person, matched by shared clones. Specimen: PBMCs from blood, collected roughly 46 days after vaccination. The chain is assembled from TRBV12-3 or TRBV12-4 and TRBJ2-2, with 15 middle bases fitting TRBD2. The DNA sequence is as follows: TGTGCCAGCAGTCGGACTAGCGGGGGGGCTGGCGGGGAGCTGTTTTTT. Translated, this gives CASSRTSGGAGGELFF.